This entry features one T cell receptor beta chain sequence. Its target is unknown. The method was immunoSEQ multiplex PCR; TCRdb's version includes in-frame clones alone and lacks a portion of them. Here the sample spans about 110,000 clones, about 87% being singletons. These data originate in a study of identifying expanded T cells in peripheral blood. Broader study findings: Differentially abundant clones: 1 to 1.5 between replicates, 16.4 at two to three weeks, less than 20 at four. Two-week clone count variance significantly increased as total template count grew.

CDR1 is SGHTA, CDR2 FQGNSA, per germline. The ends were cut back, 5 bases at V and 5 bases at J, with 24 bases in the middle. This CDR3 contains 17 residues. No infections or other immune events were documented during collection. This chain uses TRBV7-2 with TRBJ2-5; no reliable D call. What was sequenced was blood. The receptor was derived from a person aged 18 to 75 in good health. The CDR3 loop is CASSLQPRVVVGETQYF. CDR3 bases: TGTGCCAGCAGCCTCCAACCCCGGGTGGTGGTAGGGGAGACCCAGTACTTC.